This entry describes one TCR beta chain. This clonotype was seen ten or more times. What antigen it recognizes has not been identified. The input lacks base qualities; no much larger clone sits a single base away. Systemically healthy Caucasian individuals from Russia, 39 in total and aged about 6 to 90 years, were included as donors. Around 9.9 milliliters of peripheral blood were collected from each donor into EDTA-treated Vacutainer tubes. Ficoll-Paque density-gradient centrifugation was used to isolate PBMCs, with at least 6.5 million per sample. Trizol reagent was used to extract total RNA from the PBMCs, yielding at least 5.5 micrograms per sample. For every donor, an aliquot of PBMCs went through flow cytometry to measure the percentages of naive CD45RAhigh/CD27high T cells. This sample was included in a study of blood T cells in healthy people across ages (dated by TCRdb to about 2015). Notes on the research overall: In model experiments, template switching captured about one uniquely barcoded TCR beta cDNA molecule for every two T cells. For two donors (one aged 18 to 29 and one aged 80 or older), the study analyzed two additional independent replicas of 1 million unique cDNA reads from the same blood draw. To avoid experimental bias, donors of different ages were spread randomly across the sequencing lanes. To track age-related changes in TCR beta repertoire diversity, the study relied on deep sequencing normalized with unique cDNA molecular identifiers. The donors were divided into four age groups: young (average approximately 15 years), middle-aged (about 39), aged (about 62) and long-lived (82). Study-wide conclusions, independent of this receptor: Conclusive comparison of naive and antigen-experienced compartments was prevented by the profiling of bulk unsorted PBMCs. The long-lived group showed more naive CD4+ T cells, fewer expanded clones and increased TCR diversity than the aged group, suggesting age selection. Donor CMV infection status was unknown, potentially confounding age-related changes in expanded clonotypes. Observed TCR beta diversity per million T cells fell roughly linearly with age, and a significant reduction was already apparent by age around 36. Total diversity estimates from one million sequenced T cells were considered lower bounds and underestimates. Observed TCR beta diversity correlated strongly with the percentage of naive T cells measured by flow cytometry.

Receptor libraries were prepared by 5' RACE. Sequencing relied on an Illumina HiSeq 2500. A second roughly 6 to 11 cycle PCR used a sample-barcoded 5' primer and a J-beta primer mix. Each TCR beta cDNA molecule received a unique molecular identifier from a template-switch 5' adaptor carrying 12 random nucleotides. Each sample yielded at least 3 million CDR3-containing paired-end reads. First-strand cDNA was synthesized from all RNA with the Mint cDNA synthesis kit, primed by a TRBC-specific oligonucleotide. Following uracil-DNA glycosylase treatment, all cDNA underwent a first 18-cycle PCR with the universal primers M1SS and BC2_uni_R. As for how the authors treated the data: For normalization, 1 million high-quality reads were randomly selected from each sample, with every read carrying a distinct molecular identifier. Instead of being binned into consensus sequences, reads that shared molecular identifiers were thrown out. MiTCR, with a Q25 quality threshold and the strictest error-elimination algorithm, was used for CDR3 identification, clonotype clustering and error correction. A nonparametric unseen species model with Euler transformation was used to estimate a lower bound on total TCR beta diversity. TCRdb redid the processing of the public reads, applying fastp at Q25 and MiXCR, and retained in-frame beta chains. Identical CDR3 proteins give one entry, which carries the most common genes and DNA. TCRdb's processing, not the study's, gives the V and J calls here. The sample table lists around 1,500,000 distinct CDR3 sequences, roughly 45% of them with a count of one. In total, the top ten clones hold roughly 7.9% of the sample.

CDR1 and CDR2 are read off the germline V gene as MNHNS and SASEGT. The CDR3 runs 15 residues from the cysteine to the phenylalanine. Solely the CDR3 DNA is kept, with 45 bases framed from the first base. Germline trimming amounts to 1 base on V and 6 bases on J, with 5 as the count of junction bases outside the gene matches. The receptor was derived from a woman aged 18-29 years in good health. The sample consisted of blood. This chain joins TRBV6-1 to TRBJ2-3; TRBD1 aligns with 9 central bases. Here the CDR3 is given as CASSEGGQGSDTQYF. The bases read TGTGCCAGCAGTGAAGGGGGACAGGGAAGTGATACGCAGTATTTT.